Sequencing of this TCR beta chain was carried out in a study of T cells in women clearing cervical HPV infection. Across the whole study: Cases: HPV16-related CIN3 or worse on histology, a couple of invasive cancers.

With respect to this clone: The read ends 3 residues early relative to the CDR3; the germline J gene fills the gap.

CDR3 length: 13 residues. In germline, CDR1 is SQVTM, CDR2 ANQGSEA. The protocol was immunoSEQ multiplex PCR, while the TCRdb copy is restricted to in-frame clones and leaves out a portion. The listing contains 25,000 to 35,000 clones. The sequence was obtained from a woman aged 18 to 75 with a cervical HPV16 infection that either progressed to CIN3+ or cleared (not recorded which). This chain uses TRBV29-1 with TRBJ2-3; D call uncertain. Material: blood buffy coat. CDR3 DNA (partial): TGCAGCGTTTTACAATTGTACCAAGAGACG. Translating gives CSVLQLYQET. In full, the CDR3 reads CSVLQLYQETQYF.